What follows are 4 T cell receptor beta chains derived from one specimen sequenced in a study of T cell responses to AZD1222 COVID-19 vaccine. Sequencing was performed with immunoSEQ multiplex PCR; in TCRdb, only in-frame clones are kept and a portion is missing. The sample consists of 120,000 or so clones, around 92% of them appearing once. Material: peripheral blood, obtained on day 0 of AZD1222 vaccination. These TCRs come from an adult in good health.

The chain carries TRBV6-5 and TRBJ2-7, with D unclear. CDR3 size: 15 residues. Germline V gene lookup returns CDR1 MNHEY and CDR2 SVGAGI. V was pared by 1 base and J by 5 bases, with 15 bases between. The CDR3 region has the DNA TGTGCCAGCAGTTACTATGGGGTAGGCCCTGACGAGCAGTACTTC. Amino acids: CASSYYGVGPDEQYF.

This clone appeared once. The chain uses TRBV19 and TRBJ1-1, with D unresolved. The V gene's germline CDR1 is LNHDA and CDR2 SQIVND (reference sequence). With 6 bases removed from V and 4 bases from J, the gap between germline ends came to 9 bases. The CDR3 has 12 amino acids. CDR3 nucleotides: TGTGCCAGTAGGATCGGAGCCACTGAAGCTTTCTTT. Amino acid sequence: CASRIGATEAFF.

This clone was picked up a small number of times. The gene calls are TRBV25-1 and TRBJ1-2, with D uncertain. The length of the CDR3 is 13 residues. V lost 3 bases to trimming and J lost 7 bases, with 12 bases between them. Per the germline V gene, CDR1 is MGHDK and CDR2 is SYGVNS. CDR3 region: CASSDLVFSGYTF. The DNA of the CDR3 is TGTGCCAGCAGTGATTTGGTTTTCTCTGGCTACACCTTC.

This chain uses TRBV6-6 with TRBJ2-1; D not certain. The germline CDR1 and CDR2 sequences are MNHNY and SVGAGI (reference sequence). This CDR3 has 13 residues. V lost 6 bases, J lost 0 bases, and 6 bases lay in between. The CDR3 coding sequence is TGTGCCAGCAGCTCGGACTCCTACAATGAGCAGTTCTTC. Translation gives CASSSDSYNEQFF.